The 9 T cell receptor beta chains listed next were all sequenced from one sample in a study of tumor-infiltrating lymphocytes in primary liver carcinoma. Constant-region priming of about 520 ng total RNA yielded TCR beta cDNA. Slightly modified ARM-PCR with three nested multiplex PCR rounds yielded TCR beta libraries. The first two PCR rounds, around 11 cycles each, used TRBV1-TRBV30 forward primers and a C-beta reverse primer. Via MiXCR, TCRdb re-called the multiplex PCR reads, giving one row per CDR3 protein. The sample lists around 100,000 distinct CDR3 sequences, over 55% occurring once. Co-extraction yielded RNA and DNA from around 20-30 mg of unsorted bulk tissue. The sample consisted of liver tumor tissue from sampling region 5. Documented subset: tumor region T5, tumor centre. The receptors come from a woman aged 55-69 years with primary liver carcinoma and hepatitis B virus infection.

Turning to this clonotype: The conserved final phenylalanine or tryptophan is absent from the CDR3, which likely points to a read error. The rearrangement joins TRBV19 to TRBJ1-1; TRBD1 might be the D (5 bases). The CDR3 loop spans 14 amino acids. Germline CDR1 reads LNHDA; CDR2 reads SQIVND (reference sequence). V was trimmed by 3 bases and J by 4 bases, leaving 12 bases between them. This CDR3 reads CASSIAFRATEAFL. CDR3 sequence (DNA): TGTGCCAGTAGTATCGCCTTCAGGGCCACTGAAGCTTTCTTA.

The chain uses TRBV29-1 and TRBJ2-1; 9 nucleotides agree with TRBD2. The germline V gene encodes CDR1 SQVTM and CDR2 ANQGSEA. This CDR3 has 17 residues. The CDR3 DNA sequence: TGCAGTGTCCACCGGGCTAGCGGGACGTCCCGAAAGAGTGCACAGTTCTTC. It encodes CSVHRASGTSRKSAQFF.

This clonotype is a singleton in its sample. One junction end does not reproduce the germline sequence, and a read error may be involved. CDR3 in DNA: TGTGCCAGCAGCCGAGACTTTAGCGGGAGTAGCTCCTACGAGCACTACTTC. It codes for CASSRDFSGSSSYEHYF. The chain couples TRBV4-2 to TRBJ2-7; 9 nucleotides match TRBD2. Per the germline V gene, CDR1 is LGHNA and CDR2 is YNFKEQ. The CDR3 runs 17 residues.

CDR3 in amino acids: CAWSGGMQTGTDTQYF. The CDR3 coding sequence is TGTGCCTGGAGTGGCGGGATGCAGACGGGAACAGATACGCAGTATTTT. The chain has TRBV30 and TRBJ2-3; a weak D match, TRBD2 (6 bases). The CDR3 loop spans 16 amino acids. The germline V gene encodes CDR1 GTSNPN and CDR2 SVGIG (reference sequence). V was cut by 1 base and J by 3 bases, with 17 bases left in between.

To note about this clonotype: Mismatch with germline at one junction end may stem from a read error. The chain uses TRBV29-1 and TRBJ2-7; 10 bases match TRBD2. CDR1 SQVTM and CDR2 ANQGSEA come from the germline V gene. The CDR3 is made up of 16 amino acids. The CDR3: CSVKQGLARVLYVQYF. The CDR3 DNA sequence: TGCAGCGTGAAGCAGGGACTAGCGAGAGTGTTATACGTGCAGTACTTC.

On this clonotype itself: Its ends do not fully match the called genes, so a read error is possible. The chain combines TRBV4-2 with TRBJ1-2, with TRBD1 as a possible D gene (5 bases). The CDR3 spans 18 residues. In germline, CDR1 is LGHNA, CDR2 YNFKEQ. CDR3 loop: CASSKGDSRSSSNYGYTF. CDR3 DNA sequence: TGTGCTAGCAGCAAAGGGGATTCTAGGAGCTCATCTAACTATGGCTACACCTTC.

The CDR3 loop is CASSIDPGTGRVQYNEQFF. CDR3 bases: TGTGCCAGTAGTATAGATCCTGGGACAGGCCGGGTCCAGTACAATGAGCAGTTCTTC. This chain joins TRBV19 and TRBJ2-1, with 8 bases fitting TRBD1. The CDR3 loop spans 19 amino acids. Germline V gives CDR1 LNHDA, CDR2 SQIVND (reference sequence). V shed 0 bases and J 4 bases; nucleotides not matched to a gene: 14.

As regards this clonotype: It is likely a read error, because the conserved phenylalanine at the end of the CDR3 is missing. This rearrangement joins TRBV10-2 to TRBJ2-7, with 11 bases matching TRBD2. The V gene's germline CDR1 is WSHSY and CDR2 SAAADI. The junction had 9 bases not matched to a gene; V was cut back by 6 bases and J by 5 bases. The CDR3 runs to 15 residues. CDR3 in DNA: TGCGCCAGCAGACTAGCGGGAGCCCCAAAAGACGAGCAGTACTTA. It translates to CASRLAGAPKDEQYL.

This clonotype has ten or more counts. The chain combines TRBV28 with TRBJ2-5; no definite D call. Germline CDR1 MDHEN, CDR2 SYDVKM. The CDR3 sequence is 16 residues long. Trimming pared 3 bases from V and 1 base from J, leaving 15 bases between. CDR3 sequence: CASSFPGRSIQETQYF. Here the CDR3 DNA reads TGTGCCAGCAGTTTTCCTGGACGGTCAATCCAAGAGACCCAGTACTTC.